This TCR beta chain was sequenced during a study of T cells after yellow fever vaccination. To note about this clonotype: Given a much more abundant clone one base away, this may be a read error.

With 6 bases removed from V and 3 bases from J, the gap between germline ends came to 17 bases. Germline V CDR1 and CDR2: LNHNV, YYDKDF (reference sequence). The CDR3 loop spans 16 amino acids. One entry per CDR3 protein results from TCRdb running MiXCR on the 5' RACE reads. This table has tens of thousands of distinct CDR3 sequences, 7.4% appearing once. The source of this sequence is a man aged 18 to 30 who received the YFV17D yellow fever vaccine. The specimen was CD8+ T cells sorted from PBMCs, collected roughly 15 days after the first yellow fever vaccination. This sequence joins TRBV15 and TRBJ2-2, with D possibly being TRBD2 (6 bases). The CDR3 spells CATRTPGLGYTGELFF. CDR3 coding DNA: TGTGCCACCAGAACACCGGGACTGGGATACACCGGGGAGCTGTTTTTT.